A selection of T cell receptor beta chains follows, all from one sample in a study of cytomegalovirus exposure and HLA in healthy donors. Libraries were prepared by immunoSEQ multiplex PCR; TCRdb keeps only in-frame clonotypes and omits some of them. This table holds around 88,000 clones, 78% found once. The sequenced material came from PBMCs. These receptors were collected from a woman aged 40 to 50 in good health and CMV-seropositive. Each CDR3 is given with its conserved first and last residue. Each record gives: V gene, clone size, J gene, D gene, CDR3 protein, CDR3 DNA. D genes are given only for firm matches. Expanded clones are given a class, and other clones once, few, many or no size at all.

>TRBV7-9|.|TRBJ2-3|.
CASSRAGMGTDTQYF
TGTGCCAGCAGCCGAGCAGGGATGGGAACAGATACGCAGTATTTT
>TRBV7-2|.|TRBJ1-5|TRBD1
CASSPRRQGAMSNQPQHF
TGTGCCAGCAGCCCTCGTAGACAGGGGGCTATGAGCAATCAGCCCCAGCATTTT
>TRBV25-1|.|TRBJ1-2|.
CASSELGQGNYGYTF
TGTGCCAGCAGTGAACTGGGCCAGGGAAACTATGGCTACACCTTC
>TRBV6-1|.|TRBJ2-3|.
CASSQTDTQYF
TGTGCCAGCAGTCAGACAGATACGCAGTATTTT
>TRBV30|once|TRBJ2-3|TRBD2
CAWSYPPGLAGATDTQYF
TGTGCCTGGAGCTACCCCCCGGGACTAGCGGGAGCGACAGATACGCAGTATTTT
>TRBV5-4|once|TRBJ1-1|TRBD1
CASSTWTGRNTEAFF
TGTGCCAGCAGCACTTGGACAGGGAGGAACACTGAAGCTTTCTTT
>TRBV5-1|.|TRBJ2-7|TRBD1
CASSYNGQGVDEQYF
TGCGCCAGCAGCTATAACGGACAGGGGGTCGACGAGCAGTACTTC
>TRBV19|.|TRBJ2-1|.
CASSMAGYNEQFF
TGTGCCAGTAGTATGGCGGGTTACAATGAGCAGTTCTTC
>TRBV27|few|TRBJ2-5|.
CASSPLRGGARWQETQYF
TGTGCCAGCAGTCCGCTAAGGGGGGGGGCGAGGTGGCAAGAGACCCAGTACTTC
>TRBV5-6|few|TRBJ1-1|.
CASSLVTGGLNTEAFF
TGTGCCAGCAGCTTGGTGACAGGCGGGCTGAACACTGAAGCTTTCTTT
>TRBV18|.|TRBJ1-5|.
CASSPVFGPNQPQHF
TGTGCCAGCTCACCAGTCTTTGGGCCCAATCAGCCCCAGCATTTT
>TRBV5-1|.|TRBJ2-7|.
CASRPPSGNSYEQYF
TGCGCCAGCCGACCACCCTCAGGCAACTCCTACGAGCAGTACTTC
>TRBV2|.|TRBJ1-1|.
CASNERVDGTEAFF
TGTGCCAGCAACGAACGGGTAGACGGCACTGAAGCTTTCTTT
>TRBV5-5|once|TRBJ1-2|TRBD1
CASSLRGLTNYGYTF
TGTGCCAGCAGCTTAAGGGGGCTCACCAACTATGGCTACACCTTC
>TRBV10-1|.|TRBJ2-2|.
CASSSQGTGELFF
TGCGCCAGCAGCTCACAGGGCACCGGGGAGCTGTTTTTT
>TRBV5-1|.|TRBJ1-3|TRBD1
CASSVGQAVSGNTIYF
TGCGCCAGCAGCGTCGGACAGGCGGTGTCTGGAAACACCATATATTTT
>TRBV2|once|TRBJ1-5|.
CASSREGDQPQHF
TGTGCCAGCAGCAGGGAGGGAGATCAGCCCCAGCATTTT
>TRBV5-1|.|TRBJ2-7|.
CASSKGSSYEQYF
TGCGCCAGCAGCAAGGGGTCCTCCTACGAGCAGTACTTC
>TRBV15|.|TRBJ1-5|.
CATSGNREYQPQHF
TGTGCCACCAGCGGGAACAGGGAGTATCAGCCCCAGCATTTT
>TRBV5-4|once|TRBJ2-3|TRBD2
CASSSGLAGVWDTQYF
TGTGCCAGCAGCTCGGGACTAGCGGGAGTTTGGGATACGCAGTATTTT
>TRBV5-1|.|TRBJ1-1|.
CASSLAGGVTEAFF
TGCGCCAGCAGCTTGGCCGGGGGGGTCACTGAAGCTTTCTTT
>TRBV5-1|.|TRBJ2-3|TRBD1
CASSTGQATDTQYF
TGCGCCAGCAGCACCGGACAGGCCACAGATACGCAGTATTTT
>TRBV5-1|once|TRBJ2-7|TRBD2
CASSWGGTDREQYF
TGCGCCAGCAGCTGGGGGGGGACCGACCGCGAGCAGTACTTC
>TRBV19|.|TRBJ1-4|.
CASPSSGVGEKLFF
TGTGCCAGCCCCTCGTCGGGGGTGGGCGAAAAACTGTTTTTT
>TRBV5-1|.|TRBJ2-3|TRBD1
CASRASTGVTDTQYF
TGCGCCAGCAGAGCCTCGACAGGGGTGACAGATACGCAGTATTTT
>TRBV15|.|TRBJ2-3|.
CATSRDGGPITDTQYF
TGTGCCACCAGCAGAGACGGAGGGCCTATAACAGATACGCAGTATTTT
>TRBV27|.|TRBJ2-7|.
CASSPYDSSSYEQYF
TGTGCCAGCAGCCCCTATGACTCCAGCTCCTACGAGCAGTACTTC